The rows below give T cell receptor beta chains drawn from one sample of a study of human T cells and chemical hapten exposure. MiXCR, run by TCRdb on the 5' RACE reads, gives a single entry per CDR3 protein. The sample comprises around 140,000 distinct CDR3 sequences, 3.5% to 5% of which are singletons, and 1.3% to 1.5% rests with the top ten. These TCRs come from a female donor in good health. The CDR3 runs from the conserved cysteine through the conserved F or W. D genes are given only for firm matches. Rows give clone size only sometimes, using once, few, many, or a class for an expanded clone.

J gene: TRBJ1-3; CDR3 length: 14; V gene: TRBV30; clone size: .; D gene: .; CDR3 protein: CACGAGGRGNTIYF; CDR3 DNA: TGTGCCTGCGGGGCGGGGGGCCGTGGAAACACCATATATTTT
J gene: TRBJ2-3; CDR3 length: 14; V gene: TRBV9; clone size: few; D gene: .; CDR3 protein: CASSVDHLTDTQYF; CDR3 DNA: TGTGCCAGCAGCGTAGATCACTTGACGGATACGCAGTATTTT
J gene: TRBJ2-7; CDR3 length: 14; V gene: TRBV4-2; clone size: many; D gene: TRBD1; CDR3 protein: CASSQGDRESEQYF; CDR3 DNA: TGTGCCAGCAGCCAAGGGGACAGGGAGTCCGAGCAGTACTTC
J gene: TRBJ1-1; CDR3 length: 11; V gene: TRBV29-1; clone size: many; D gene: .; CDR3 protein: CSVEKGAEAFF; CDR3 DNA: TGCAGCGTTGAAAAGGGAGCTGAAGCTTTCTTT
J gene: TRBJ2-6; CDR3 length: 15; V gene: TRBV9; clone size: .; D gene: .; CDR3 protein: CASSVDRIGANVLTF; CDR3 DNA: TGTGCCAGCAGCGTAGACAGGATTGGGGCCAACGTCCTGACTTTC
J gene: TRBJ2-3; CDR3 length: 16; V gene: TRBV7-9; clone size: many; D gene: .; CDR3 protein: CASSLDGIAGTDTQYF; CDR3 DNA: TGTGCCAGCAGCTTAGACGGGATTGCCGGCACAGATACGCAGTATTTT
J gene: TRBJ1-2; CDR3 length: 14; V gene: TRBV12-3/TRBV12-4; clone size: many; D gene: .; CDR3 protein: CASSFRRLSYGYTF; CDR3 DNA: TGTGCCAGCAGTTTTCGCCGGTTAAGCTATGGCTACACCTTC
J gene: TRBJ2-1; CDR3 length: 17; V gene: TRBV15; clone size: many; D gene: TRBD2; CDR3 protein: CATSRLIQRGGMDEQFF; CDR3 DNA: TGTGCCACCAGCAGATTAATTCAGCGGGGGGGCATGGATGAGCAGTTCTTC
J gene: TRBJ2-6; CDR3 length: 16; V gene: TRBV7-6; clone size: few; D gene: .; CDR3 protein: CASSLGWGSGANVLTF; CDR3 DNA: TGTGCCAGCAGCTTAGGGTGGGGGTCTGGGGCCAACGTCCTGACTTTC
J gene: TRBJ1-2; CDR3 length: 16; V gene: TRBV3-1; clone size: many; D gene: .; CDR3 protein: CASSQDPSGADYGYTF; CDR3 DNA: TGTGCCAGCAGCCAAGATCCCTCAGGGGCCGACTATGGCTACACCTTC
J gene: TRBJ1-1; CDR3 length: 11; V gene: TRBV7-9; clone size: many; D gene: .; CDR3 protein: CASSVNYEAFF; CDR3 DNA: TGTGCCAGCAGCGTCAATTATGAAGCTTTCTTT
J gene: TRBJ2-3; CDR3 length: 11; V gene: TRBV29-1; clone size: many; D gene: .; CDR3 protein: CSAQMTDTQYF; CDR3 DNA: TGCAGCGCCCAAATGACGGATACGCAGTATTTT
J gene: TRBJ2-1; CDR3 length: 15; V gene: TRBV29-1; clone size: many; D gene: TRBD2; CDR3 protein: CSVGYGGTSYNEQFF; CDR3 DNA: TGCAGCGTTGGATACGGGGGGACCTCCTACAATGAGCAGTTCTTC
J gene: TRBJ1-5; CDR3 length: 18; V gene: TRBV6-1; clone size: many; D gene: .; CDR3 protein: CASSDGPGAGGVNQPQHF; CDR3 DNA: TGTGCCAGCAGTGACGGGCCAGGGGCAGGCGGTGTCAATCAGCCCCAGCATTTT
J gene: TRBJ2-3; CDR3 length: 15; V gene: TRBV27; clone size: many; D gene: .; CDR3 protein: CASSLSPAVADTQYF; CDR3 DNA: TGTGCCAGCAGTCTCTCCCCCGCCGTCGCAGATACGCAGTATTTT
J gene: TRBJ1-5; CDR3 length: 15; V gene: TRBV6-2/TRBV6-3; clone size: .; D gene: .; CDR3 protein: CASSAIGTLNQPQHF; CDR3 DNA: TGTGCCAGCAGTGCGATCGGGACCCTGAATCAGCCCCAGCATTTT
J gene: TRBJ1-2; CDR3 length: 12; V gene: TRBV30; clone size: few; D gene: .; CDR3 protein: CAWSVGRAGYTF; CDR3 DNA: TGTGCCTGGAGTGTAGGAAGGGCTGGCTACACCTTC
J gene: TRBJ1-2; CDR3 length: 12; V gene: TRBV2; clone size: many; D gene: .; CDR3 protein: CASSDRNYGYTF; CDR3 DNA: TGTGCCAGCAGTGACAGAAACTATGGCTACACCTTC
J gene: TRBJ2-7; CDR3 length: 14; V gene: TRBV20-1; clone size: .; D gene: .; CDR3 protein: CSANRQTGSYEQYF; CDR3 DNA: TGCAGTGCAAATCGACAGACAGGCTCCTACGAGCAGTACTTC
J gene: TRBJ1-3; CDR3 length: 16; V gene: TRBV9; clone size: medium-sized; D gene: .; CDR3 protein: CASSSPTGDSGNTIYF; CDR3 DNA: TGTGCCAGCAGCTCCCCGACAGGTGACTCTGGAAACACCATATATTTT
J gene: TRBJ2-2; CDR3 length: 14; V gene: TRBV2; clone size: .; D gene: .; CDR3 protein: CASCGTTNTGELFF; CDR3 DNA: TGTGCCAGCTGTGGGACAACGAACACCGGGGAGCTGTTTTTT
J gene: TRBJ2-7; CDR3 length: 14; V gene: TRBV5-6; clone size: many; D gene: .; CDR3 protein: CASSLAGISYEQYF; CDR3 DNA: TGTGCCAGCAGCTTGGCCGGCATCTCCTACGAGCAGTACTTC
J gene: TRBJ1-1; CDR3 length: 14; V gene: TRBV3-1; clone size: many; D gene: .; CDR3 protein: CASSQNTENTEAFF; CDR3 DNA: TGTGCCAGCAGCCAAAATACTGAGAACACTGAAGCTTTCTTT
J gene: TRBJ2-5; CDR3 length: 16; V gene: TRBV6-2/TRBV6-3; clone size: .; D gene: TRBD2; CDR3 protein: CASRTTGTKIQETQYF; CDR3 DNA: TGTGCCAGCAGAACCACCGGGACTAAGATACAAGAGACCCAGTACTTC
J gene: TRBJ1-5; CDR3 length: 16; V gene: TRBV6-1; clone size: many; D gene: TRBD1; CDR3 protein: CASRGTGIAGNQPQHF; CDR3 DNA: TGTGCCAGCAGGGGGACAGGGATAGCCGGCAATCAGCCCCAGCATTTT
J gene: TRBJ2-7; CDR3 length: 14; V gene: TRBV7-8; clone size: few; D gene: .; CDR3 protein: CASSLFEAPYEQYF; CDR3 DNA: TGTGCCAGCAGCTTGTTTGAGGCACCCTACGAGCAGTACTTC
J gene: TRBJ2-3; CDR3 length: 15; V gene: TRBV5-4; clone size: many; D gene: .; CDR3 protein: CASSSRVRAGDTQYF; CDR3 DNA: TGTGCCAGCAGCTCACGGGTCAGGGCAGGGGATACGCAGTATTTT
J gene: TRBJ2-7; CDR3 length: 13; V gene: TRBV6-2/TRBV6-3; clone size: many; D gene: .; CDR3 protein: CASSYRATHFENF; CDR3 DNA: TGTGCCAGCAGCTACAGGGCCACGCACTTCGAGAACTTC
J gene: TRBJ2-3; CDR3 length: 14; V gene: TRBV7-2; clone size: few; D gene: .; CDR3 protein: CASSYRTCADTQYF; CDR3 DNA: TGTGCCAGCAGCTACCGGACGTGTGCAGATACGCAGTATTTT
J gene: TRBJ2-7; CDR3 length: 15; V gene: TRBV5-5; clone size: .; D gene: TRBD2; CDR3 protein: CASSQDGRGPYEQYF; CDR3 DNA: TGTGCCAGCAGCCAGGACGGGAGGGGTCCCTACGAGCAGTACTTC
J gene: TRBJ1-1; CDR3 length: 14; V gene: TRBV6-1; clone size: many; D gene: .; CDR3 protein: CASSERGDYTEAFF; CDR3 DNA: TGTGCCAGCAGTGAAAGGGGGGATTACACTGAAGCTTTCTTT
J gene: TRBJ1-4; CDR3 length: 13; V gene: TRBV20-1; clone size: few; D gene: .; CDR3 protein: CSARVPLIEKLFF; CDR3 DNA: TGCAGTGCTAGAGTTCCCTTAATCGAAAAACTGTTTTTT
J gene: TRBJ1-2; CDR3 length: 16; V gene: TRBV18; clone size: few; D gene: .; CDR3 protein: CASSPPSSAELYGYTF; CDR3 DNA: TGTGCCAGCTCACCACCGAGTTCGGCAGAATTGTATGGCTACACCTTC
J gene: TRBJ1-2; CDR3 length: 12; V gene: TRBV2; clone size: .; D gene: .; CDR3 protein: CASRPYNYGYTF; CDR3 DNA: TGTGCCAGCAGACCCTATAACTATGGCTACACCTTC
J gene: TRBJ1-5; CDR3 length: 16; V gene: TRBV6-6; clone size: many; D gene: TRBD1; CDR3 protein: CASRRGQGVWSQPQHF; CDR3 DNA: TGTGCCAGCAGGCGGGGACAGGGGGTATGGAGTCAGCCCCAGCATTTT
J gene: TRBJ2-1; CDR3 length: 16; V gene: TRBV2; clone size: many; D gene: .; CDR3 protein: CASSEDRGISYNEQFF; CDR3 DNA: TGTGCCAGCAGTGAGGATCGGGGGATCTCCTACAATGAGCAGTTCTTC
J gene: TRBJ2-5; CDR3 length: 13; V gene: TRBV7-6; clone size: many; D gene: .; CDR3 protein: CASSSNLGETQYF; CDR3 DNA: TGTGCCAGCAGCTCGAATTTGGGAGAGACCCAGTACTTC
J gene: TRBJ1-5; CDR3 length: 15; V gene: TRBV28; clone size: many; D gene: .; CDR3 protein: CASSLDTRIGQPQHF; CDR3 DNA: TGTGCCAGCAGTTTAGATACTCGAATAGGACAGCCCCAGCATTTT
J gene: TRBJ1-1; CDR3 length: 14; V gene: TRBV6-5; clone size: many; D gene: .; CDR3 protein: CASSYSRGRAEAFF; CDR3 DNA: TGTGCCAGCAGTTACTCGAGGGGCAGGGCTGAAGCTTTCTTT
J gene: TRBJ2-1; CDR3 length: 16; V gene: TRBV7-8; clone size: many; D gene: TRBD2; CDR3 protein: CASSYSSGGAPNEQFF; CDR3 DNA: TGTGCCAGCAGCTACTCTAGCGGGGGGGCCCCCAATGAGCAGTTCTTC